The clone carrying this T cell receptor beta chain was seen a handful of times. In TCRdb, the RT-PCR reads were re-called with MiXCR into one record per CDR3 protein. The repertoire has 500,000 or so distinct CDR3 sequences, more than 15% of them found once; the top ten carry less than 4%. The data originate from a study of response to subunit inactivated influenza vaccine. Germline V gene data show CDR1 as SEHNR and CDR2 as FQNEAQ (reference sequence). The CDR3 consists of 14 residues. The V and J ends lost 5 bases and 2 bases respectively, with 13 bases between them. The chain carries TRBV7-9 and TRBJ2-7; D might be TRBD1 (6 bases). The sample consisted of CD4+ T cells sorted from PBMCs, taken less than 25 months after vaccination. This receptor was taken from a man between 50 and 75 years old who received an inactivated influenza vaccine. The CDR3 region has the DNA TGTGCCAGCAGCCCGCTCAGGGGTACCTACGAGCAGTACTTC. Translated: CASSPLRGTYEQYF.